These T cell receptor beta chains were read from a single sample in a study of early T cells in non-severe SARS-CoV-2 infection. TCRdb reprocessed the 5' RACE reads via MiXCR and lists one record per CDR3 protein. Seen here are more than 90,000 distinct CDR3 sequences, 11% observed once, and the top ten hold approximately 5%. Sequencing was done on a sample of whole blood. The receptors shown here come from an adult who was a healthcare worker with PCR-confirmed SARS-CoV-2 infection or an uninfected control (not recorded which). Each CDR3 is given without its conserved first and last residue. D genes are given only for firm matches.

j_gene: TRBJ2-7; d_gene: -; v_gene: TRBV20-1; CDR3aa: SATGTAIYEQY
j_gene: TRBJ1-6; d_gene: -; v_gene: TRBV5-1; CDR3aa: ASSRGGRPNSPLH
j_gene: TRBJ1-2; d_gene: TRBD1; v_gene: TRBV30; CDR3aa: AWSPGTGVYGYT
j_gene: TRBJ1-2; d_gene: -; v_gene: TRBV5-1; CDR3aa: ASSLGSPGSYT
j_gene: TRBJ1-1; d_gene: -; v_gene: TRBV20-1; CDR3aa: SAREGGTRGAF
j_gene: TRBJ1-1; d_gene: TRBD1; v_gene: TRBV4-1; CDR3aa: ASSPFNRGNTEAF
j_gene: TRBJ2-1; d_gene: -; v_gene: TRBV4-1; CDR3aa: ASSQKRVSQGRNEQF
j_gene: TRBJ2-7; d_gene: -; v_gene: TRBV5-1; CDR3aa: ASSSGRSPYEQY
j_gene: TRBJ1-2; d_gene: -; v_gene: TRBV28; CDR3aa: ASSLRQALGYT
j_gene: TRBJ1-1; d_gene: -; v_gene: TRBV12-3/TRBV12-4; CDR3aa: ASSLLPYGITEAF
j_gene: TRBJ2-3; d_gene: -; v_gene: TRBV29-1; CDR3aa: SVTDGDKNTDTQY
j_gene: TRBJ1-4; d_gene: -; v_gene: TRBV4-1; CDR3aa: ASSQRGRRRENEKLF
j_gene: TRBJ1-1; d_gene: -; v_gene: TRBV28; CDR3aa: ASSSTTGRTEAF
j_gene: TRBJ1-4; d_gene: -; v_gene: TRBV2; CDR3aa: ASSDQGKTNEKLF
j_gene: TRBJ2-1; d_gene: TRBD1; v_gene: TRBV14; CDR3aa: ASSPGGREQF
j_gene: TRBJ2-6; d_gene: TRBD1; v_gene: TRBV24-1; CDR3aa: ATSPGQGFSGANVLT
j_gene: TRBJ2-4; d_gene: TRBD2; v_gene: TRBV13; CDR3aa: ASSSAIPGTSGKVDIQY
j_gene: TRBJ2-1; d_gene: TRBD2; v_gene: TRBV20-1; CDR3aa: SALSGTSGNEQF
j_gene: TRBJ2-1; d_gene: TRBD2; v_gene: TRBV4-1; CDR3aa: ASSQDLGASGRIGEQF
j_gene: TRBJ2-3; d_gene: -; v_gene: TRBV7-2; CDR3aa: ASSLGDKDTQY
j_gene: TRBJ2-5; d_gene: TRBD1; v_gene: TRBV11-3; CDR3aa: ASSPDRYQETQY
j_gene: TRBJ1-1; d_gene: -; v_gene: TRBV4-2; CDR3aa: ASSHYSKLGTEAF
j_gene: TRBJ1-6; d_gene: -; v_gene: TRBV6-5; CDR3aa: ASSPFHNSPLH
j_gene: TRBJ1-1; d_gene: TRBD1; v_gene: TRBV29-1; CDR3aa: SVIGGANEAF
j_gene: TRBJ2-3; d_gene: TRBD1; v_gene: TRBV7-2; CDR3aa: ASSLWTGLTDTQY
j_gene: TRBJ2-3; d_gene: TRBD2; v_gene: TRBV9; CDR3aa: ASSALAGGTTDTQY
j_gene: TRBJ2-7; d_gene: -; v_gene: TRBV19; CDR3aa: ATGPGYEQY
j_gene: TRBJ2-7; d_gene: -; v_gene: TRBV18; CDR3aa: ASSSALVEDEQY
j_gene: TRBJ2-3; d_gene: -; v_gene: TRBV2; CDR3aa: ASSTRGGGTDTQY
j_gene: TRBJ1-5; d_gene: -; v_gene: TRBV6-1; CDR3aa: ASSEAQSHQPQH
j_gene: TRBJ2-7; d_gene: TRBD2; v_gene: TRBV3-1; CDR3aa: ASSPRTRGEQY
j_gene: TRBJ2-3; d_gene: -; v_gene: TRBV5-4; CDR3aa: ASSVGHGQTDTQY
j_gene: TRBJ2-2; d_gene: -; v_gene: TRBV2; CDR3aa: ASMSSQGGTGELF
j_gene: TRBJ2-3; d_gene: -; v_gene: TRBV21-1; CDR3aa: ASNQARKSTDTQY
j_gene: TRBJ1-1; d_gene: -; v_gene: TRBV11-3; CDR3aa: ASSLTRNTEAF
j_gene: TRBJ2-7; d_gene: TRBD1; v_gene: TRBV7-9; CDR3aa: ASSSDRVEQY
j_gene: TRBJ2-3; d_gene: TRBD2; v_gene: TRBV7-2; CDR3aa: ASSDGGLAGAQGDTQY
j_gene: TRBJ2-7; d_gene: -; v_gene: TRBV12-3/TRBV12-4; CDR3aa: ASSLAGGPDKQY
j_gene: TRBJ2-5; d_gene: TRBD2; v_gene: TRBV14; CDR3aa: ASSPGLAGHQETQY
j_gene: TRBJ1-4; d_gene: -; v_gene: TRBV18; CDR3aa: ASSINEKLF
j_gene: TRBJ1-5; d_gene: -; v_gene: TRBV5-1; CDR3aa: ASSLRAGQPQH
j_gene: TRBJ1-1; d_gene: -; v_gene: TRBV28; CDR3aa: ASSTSYEAQNTEAF
j_gene: TRBJ2-5; d_gene: -; v_gene: TRBV2; CDR3aa: ASSYQETQY
j_gene: TRBJ2-1; d_gene: -; v_gene: TRBV12-1; CDR3aa: ASSQLYRGRICNEQF